This TCR beta chain originates from a study of post-analysis software for immune sequencing data (dated by TCRdb to the mid-2010s). At the level of the whole study: Recorded disease courses included relapsing-remitting, secondary progressive and progressive-relapsing multiple sclerosis, with some patients lacking subtype annotation. The patient repertoires were set against under 12 previously published healthy control repertoires from donors whose ages ranged from roughly 6 to 25 years. A subset of samples was prepared in parallel using single-end sample barcoding, then pooled and co-amplified after Illumina adapter ligation. General findings and caveats noted by the study authors: Direct clustering with F measure showed strong co-clustering of samples prepared in the same batch, prompting a batch-effect correction. Compared with controls, multiple sclerosis patients had significantly lower normalized Chao1 diversity, a finding suggesting substantial peripheral T-cell clonal expansion. Patients showed significantly higher frequencies than controls for five TRBV segments, among them TRBV5-6, TRBV5-1 and TRBV20-1. The control group was slightly older than the multiple sclerosis patient group.

On this clonotype: Its binding antigen is unknown. No per-base quality is available; no much larger clone lies one base away.

Library preparation employed PCR. Sequencing used an Illumina HiSeq 2500. To reduce PCR and sequencing biases, unique molecular identifiers were incorporated into the TCR beta cDNA libraries. Approximately 500,000 cDNA molecules were obtained for every 1 to 10 million input T cells, so each molecule roughly corresponded to one T cell. The patient libraries were prepared and sequenced with the same protocol used for the earlier healthy control dataset. Samples belonging to the same batch were prepared together, multiplexed and sequenced on a shared HiSeq lane. Concerning the study's data processing: Raw barcoded reads were processed with MIGEC, and single-read molecular identifier groups were discarded before consensus assembly and CDR3 extraction. VDJtools was used for post-analysis of the clonotype tables, with diversity normalized by down-sampling every dataset to the smallest sample size. Repertoire overlap clustering matched CDR3 amino acid but not nucleotide sequences to correct batch-related cross-sample contamination. Starting from the raw public reads, TCRdb applied fastp trimming at Q25, assembled clones with MiXCR and retained in-frame beta chains. Identical CDR3 proteins give one entry, which carries the most common genes and DNA. These V and J calls originate from TCRdb's pipeline instead of the authors' own analysis. A total of 650,000 to 850,000 distinct CDR3 sequences appear in this sample, approximately 53% of them only once. Together, the top ten hold roughly 4.4% of the sample.

To demonstrate the VDJtools post-analysis software, the study profiled TCR beta repertoires from the peripheral blood of around 13 young patients with multiple sclerosis. The multiple sclerosis patients were children and adolescents between roughly 6 and 17 years of age. From cysteine to phenylalanine, the CDR3 is 15 amino acids long. Solely the CDR3 DNA is kept, with 45 bases framed from the first base. CDR1 and CDR2 are read off the germline V gene as SGHAT and FQNNGV. V sheds 3 bases and J sheds 5 bases, leaving 14 bases between their ends. Rearrangement joined TRBV11-2 to TRBJ2-1; the D gene could be either TRBD1 or TRBD2, each agreeing at 6 bases. The receptor comes from a girl aged 5 to 17 with multiple sclerosis. Sequenced material: blood. In nucleotides, the sequence is TGTGCCAGCAGCTTTAGGGGGACTGCAGACAATGAGCAGTTCTTC. Its protein product is CASSFRGTADNEQFF.